This T cell receptor (beta chain) appears in the sequencing data of a study of blood T cell repertoires in COVID-19. In the study overall: The United States, Italy and Spain provided the acute and convalescent COVID-19 samples.

The V gene's germline CDR1 is SGHRS and CDR2 YFSETQ. The CDR3 has 16 amino acids. V was shortened by 0 bases and J by 1 base, with 12 bases between the two germline ends. In the original analysis: Amplification with reference gene primers provided the estimates of nucleated cell counts. The data were produced by immunoSEQ multiplex PCR, yet TCRdb's version contains in-frame clones alone and is incomplete. From that table come the V and J calls and clone size; the DNA was used to work out D and trimming. The table records a few hundred thousand clones, approximately 86% of them present only once. The specimen was peripheral blood. The TCR originated in a human donor in a cohort sampled during active COVID-19. The chain carries TRBV5-1 and TRBJ2-3; weak D call: TRBD2 (6 bases). The CDR3 protein is CASSLDGWGGTDTQYF. The CDR3 DNA reads TGCGCCAGCAGCTTGGATGGATGGGGGGGCACAGATACGCAGTATTTT.